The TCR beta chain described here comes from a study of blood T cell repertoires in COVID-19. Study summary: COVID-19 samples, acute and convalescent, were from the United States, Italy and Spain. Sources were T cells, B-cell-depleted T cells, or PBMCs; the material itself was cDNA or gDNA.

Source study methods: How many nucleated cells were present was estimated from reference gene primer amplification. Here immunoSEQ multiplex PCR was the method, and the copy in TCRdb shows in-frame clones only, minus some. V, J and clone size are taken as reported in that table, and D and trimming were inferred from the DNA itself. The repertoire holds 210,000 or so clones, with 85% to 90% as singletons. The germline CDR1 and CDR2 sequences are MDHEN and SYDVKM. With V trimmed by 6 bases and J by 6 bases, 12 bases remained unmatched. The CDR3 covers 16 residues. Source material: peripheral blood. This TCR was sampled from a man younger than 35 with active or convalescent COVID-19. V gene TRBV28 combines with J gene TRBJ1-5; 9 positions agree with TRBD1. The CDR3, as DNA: TGTGCCAGCAGCTACCCCGCGACAGGGGGACTTCAGCCCCAGCATTTT. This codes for CASSYPATGGLQPQHF.